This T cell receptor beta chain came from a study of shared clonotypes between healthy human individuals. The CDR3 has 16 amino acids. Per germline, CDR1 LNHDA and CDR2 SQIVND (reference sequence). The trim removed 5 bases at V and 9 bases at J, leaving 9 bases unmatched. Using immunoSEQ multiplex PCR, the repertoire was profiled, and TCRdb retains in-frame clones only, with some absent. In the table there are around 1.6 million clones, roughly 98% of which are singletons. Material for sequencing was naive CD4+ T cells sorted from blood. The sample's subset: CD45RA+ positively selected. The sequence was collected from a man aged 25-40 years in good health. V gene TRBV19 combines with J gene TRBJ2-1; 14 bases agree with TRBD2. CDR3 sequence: CASSPVGLAGVPEQFF. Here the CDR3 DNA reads TGTGCCAGTAGTCCCGTGGGACTAGCGGGAGTCCCTGAGCAGTTCTTC.